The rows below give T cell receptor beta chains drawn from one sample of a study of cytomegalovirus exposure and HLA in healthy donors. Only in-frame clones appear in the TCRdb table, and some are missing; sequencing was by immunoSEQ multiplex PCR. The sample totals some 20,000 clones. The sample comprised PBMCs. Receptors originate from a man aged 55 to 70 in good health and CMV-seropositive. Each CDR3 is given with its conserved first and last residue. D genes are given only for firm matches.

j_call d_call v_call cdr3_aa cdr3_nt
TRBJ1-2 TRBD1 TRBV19 CASSARGRNYGYTF TGTGCCAGTAGTGCGAGGGGGCGGAACTATGGCTACACCTTC
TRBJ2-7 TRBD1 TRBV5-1 CASSLGGQGYYEQYF TGCGCCAGCAGCTTGGGGGGACAGGGTTACTACGAGCAGTACTTC
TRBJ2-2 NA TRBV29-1 CSVGGELRTGELFF TGCAGCGTTGGGGGCGAGCTTCGGACCGGGGAGCTGTTTTTT
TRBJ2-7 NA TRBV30 CAWAPDSGRGQYF TGTGCCTGGGCCCCGGACAGTGGACGGGGGCAGTACTTC
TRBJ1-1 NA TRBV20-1 CSASGRTEAFF TGCAGTGCTAGTGGTCGGACTGAAGCTTTCTTT
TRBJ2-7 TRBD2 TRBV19 CASSIGLADSKGYEQYF TGTGCCAGTAGTATAGGCCTAGCGGATTCGAAAGGTTACGAGCAGTACTTC
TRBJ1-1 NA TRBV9 CASSLPLTEAFF TGTGCCAGCAGCCTACCGCTTACTGAAGCTTTCTTT
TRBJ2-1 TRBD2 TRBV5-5 CASSAGTSGSDEQFF TGTGCCAGCAGCGCCGGGACTAGCGGGAGTGATGAGCAGTTCTTC
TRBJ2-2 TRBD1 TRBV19 CASRQGTNTGELFF TGTGCCAGTAGACAGGGGACCAACACCGGGGAGCTGTTTTTT
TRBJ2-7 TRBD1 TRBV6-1 CASSEDRGGEQYF TGTGCCAGCAGTGAAGACAGGGGCGGCGAGCAGTACTTC
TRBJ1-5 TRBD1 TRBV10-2 CASRQGVSQPQHF TGCGCCAGCAGGCAGGGGGTTAGTCAGCCCCAGCATTTT
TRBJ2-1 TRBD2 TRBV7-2 CASSQSGDSYNEQFF TGTGCCAGCAGCCAAAGCGGGGATTCCTACAATGAGCAGTTCTTC
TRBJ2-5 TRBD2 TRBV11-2 CASSSALSGQETQYF TGTGCCAGCAGCTCCGCCCTTAGCGGGCAAGAGACCCAGTACTTC
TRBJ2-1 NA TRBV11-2 CASSLDVSSYNEQFF TGTGCCAGCAGCTTAGATGTTTCTTCCTACAATGAGCAGTTCTTC
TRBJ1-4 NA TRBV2 CASKGREKLFF TGTGCCAGCAAAGGGAGAGAAAAACTGTTTTTT
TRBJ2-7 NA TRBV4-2 CASSQGLGNSYEQYF TGTGCCAGCAGCCAAGGACTAGGGAACTCCTACGAGCAGTACTTC
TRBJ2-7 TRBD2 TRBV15 CATSERDYEQYF TGTGCCACCAGCGAGCGGGACTACGAGCAGTACTTC
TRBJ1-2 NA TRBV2 CASSEAAGRGGGYTF TGTGCCAGCAGTGAAGCGGCGGGCAGGGGTGGTGGCTACACCTTC
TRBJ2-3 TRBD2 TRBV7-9 CASSFRDYSTDTQYF TGTGCCAGCAGCTTCCGGGACTATAGCACAGATACGCAGTATTTT
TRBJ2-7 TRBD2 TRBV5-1 CASSLREGGGAYEQYF TGCGCCAGCAGCTTGCGGGAGGGGGGGGGCGCCTACGAGCAGTACTTC
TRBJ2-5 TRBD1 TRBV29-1 CSGRDRVRETQYF TGCAGCGGCCGGGACAGGGTACGAGAGACCCAGTACTTC
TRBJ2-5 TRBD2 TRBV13 CASSFRGSGIGRETQYF TGTGCCAGCAGCTTCCGTGGTAGCGGGATAGGGAGGGAGACCCAGTACTTC
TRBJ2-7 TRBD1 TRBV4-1 CASSQGPGQVYEQYF TGCGCCAGCAGCCAAGGGCCGGGACAGGTCTACGAGCAGTACTTC
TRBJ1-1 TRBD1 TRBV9 CASSVETGKNTEAFF TGTGCCAGCAGCGTAGAGACAGGGAAAAACACTGAAGCTTTCTTT
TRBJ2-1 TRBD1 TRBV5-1 CASSSSPGTGGNEQFF TGCGCCAGCAGCTCTAGTCCCGGGACAGGGGGCAATGAGCAGTTCTTC
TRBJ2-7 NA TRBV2 CASREHRAEQYF TGTGCCAGCAGGGAACACAGGGCCGAGCAGTACTTC
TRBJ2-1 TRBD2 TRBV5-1 CASSSVLAGVYNEQFF TGCGCCAGCAGCTCGGTACTAGCGGGAGTGTACAATGAGCAGTTCTTC
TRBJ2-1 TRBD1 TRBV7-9 CASSWGTGGSLSYNEQFF TGTGCCAGCAGCTGGGGGACAGGGGGAAGTCTCTCCTACAATGAGCAGTTCTTC
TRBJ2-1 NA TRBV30 CAWSGTYNEQFF TGTGCCTGGAGTGGGACATACAATGAGCAGTTCTTC
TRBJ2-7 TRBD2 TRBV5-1 CASSLVPSGAYEQYF TGCGCCAGCAGCTTGGTGCCTAGCGGGGCCTACGAGCAGTACTTC
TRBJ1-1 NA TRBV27 CASSPGTQRRGTEAFF TGTGCCAGCAGTCCCGGGACACAACGTAGGGGCACTGAAGCTTTCTTT
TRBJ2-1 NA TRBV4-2 CASSVRTVDNEQFF TGTGCCAGCAGCGTACGGACAGTAGACAATGAGCAGTTCTTC
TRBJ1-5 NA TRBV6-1 CASSETGIGNQPQHF TGTGCCAGCAGTGAGACAGGAATTGGCAATCAGCCCCAGCATTTT
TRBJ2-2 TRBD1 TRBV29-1 CSFGQEPNTGELFF TGCAGCTTCGGACAGGAGCCAAACACCGGGGAGCTGTTTTTT
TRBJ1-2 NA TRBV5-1 CASSLGVQGYGYTF TGCGCCAGCAGCTTGGGCGTTCAGGGCTATGGCTACACCTTC
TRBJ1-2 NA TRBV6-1 CASSALETSGGYTF TGTGCCAGCAGTGCTCTGGAGACCTCTGGGGGCTACACCTTC
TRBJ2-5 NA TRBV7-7 CASSRQALQETQYF TGTGCCAGCAGCCGACAGGCGCTCCAAGAGACCCAGTACTTC
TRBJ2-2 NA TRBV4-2 CASSESILNTGELFF TGTGCCAGCAGCGAAAGCATCTTAAACACCGGGGAGCTGTTTTTT
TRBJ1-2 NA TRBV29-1 CSAGGGNYGYTF TGCAGCGCGGGGGGGGGTAACTATGGCTACACCTTC
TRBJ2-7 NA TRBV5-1 CASSLDSKLYEQYF TGCGCCAGCAGCTTGGACAGTAAACTCTACGAGCAGTACTTC
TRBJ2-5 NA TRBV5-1 CASSLGGTRQETQYF TGCGCCAGCAGCTTGGGGGGGACAAGACAAGAGACCCAGTACTTC
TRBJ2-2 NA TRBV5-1 CASSPQAANTGELFF TGCGCCAGCAGCCCCCAGGCAGCGAACACCGGGGAGCTGTTTTTT
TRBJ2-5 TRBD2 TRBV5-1 CASSLGISGGQETQYF TGCGCCAGCAGCTTGGGGATTTCGGGAGGGCAAGAGACCCAGTACTTC
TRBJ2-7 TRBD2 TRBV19 CASSPWTSGNYEQYF TGTGCCAGTAGTCCTTGGACTAGCGGGAACTACGAGCAGTACTTC
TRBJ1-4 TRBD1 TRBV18 CASSPRPGTGGEGEKLFF TGTGCCAGCTCACCCCGTCCCGGGACAGGGGGCGAGGGTGAAAAACTGTTTTTT
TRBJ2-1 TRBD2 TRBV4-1 CASSSRTSGDYNEQFF TGCGCCAGCAGCTCCCGGACTAGCGGGGATTACAATGAGCAGTTCTTC
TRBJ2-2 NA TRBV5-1 CASSATRQNTGELFF TGCGCCAGCAGCGCAACTAGGCAGAACACCGGGGAGCTGTTTTTT
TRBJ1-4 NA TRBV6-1 CASSGGRKGAEKLFF TGTGCCAGCAGTGGAGGTAGGAAAGGGGCTGAAAAACTGTTTTTT
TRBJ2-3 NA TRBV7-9 CASSGGVRTDTQYF TGTGCCAGCAGCGGAGGCGTCCGCACAGATACGCAGTATTTT
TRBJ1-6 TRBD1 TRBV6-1 CASRSRDRPNSPLHF TGTGCCAGCAGGTCTAGGGACAGGCCTAATTCACCCCTCCACTTT
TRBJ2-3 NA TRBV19 CASTPSFSTDTQYF TGTGCCAGTACCCCCTCCTTCAGCACAGATACGCAGTATTTT
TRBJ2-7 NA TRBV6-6 CASSNGGYEQYF TGTGCCAGCAGTAACGGTGGCTACGAGCAGTACTTC
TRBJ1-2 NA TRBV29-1 CSSLDSGGNYGYTF TGCAGCTCCCTTGACTCTGGAGGAAACTATGGCTACACCTTC
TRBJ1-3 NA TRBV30 CAGSRLQVSGNTIYF TGTGCCGGGAGCAGATTACAGGTCTCTGGAAACACCATATATTTT
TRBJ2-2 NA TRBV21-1 CASSKEGRGLTGELFF TGTGCCAGCAGCAAAGAGGGCAGGGGGTTAACCGGGGAGCTGTTTTTT
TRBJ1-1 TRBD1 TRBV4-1 CASSRSETGVTEAFF TGCGCCAGCAGCCGATCTGAAACAGGGGTCACTGAAGCTTTCTTT
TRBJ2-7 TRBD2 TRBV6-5 CASRLLAGGGYEQYF TGTGCCAGCAGACTACTAGCGGGAGGGGGGTACGAGCAGTACTTC
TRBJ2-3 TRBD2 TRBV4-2 CASSQEISGSAGDTQYF TGTGCCAGCAGCCAAGAGATAAGCGGGAGCGCGGGAGATACGCAGTATTTT
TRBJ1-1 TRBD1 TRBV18 CASHRGNTEAFF TGTGCCAGTCACAGGGGTAACACTGAAGCTTTCTTT